These 18 T cell receptor beta chains were sequenced from one sample in a study of shared clonotypes between healthy human individuals. Repertoires were generated with immunoSEQ multiplex PCR, while TCRdb's copy carries only in-frame clones and drops some. Of some 1,600,000 clones listed, 98% are singletons. Specimen: naive CD4+ T cells sorted from blood. Subset denoted: CD45RA+ positively selected. These receptor sequences come from a young man in good health.

The chain is built from TRBV5-4 and TRBJ2-5; D gene ambiguous. The CDR3 is 14 residues long. Germline values: CDR1 SGHNT, CDR2 YYREEE (reference sequence). V gave up 0 bases and J gave up 5 bases, with 11 bases separating them. CDR3 DNA: TGTGCCAGCAGCTTGGACGGGCTTGGGGAGACCCAGTACTTC. Protein product: CASSLDGLGETQYF.

The chain is built from TRBV28 and TRBJ2-3, with D perhaps TRBD1 (5 bases). Germline V CDR1 and CDR2: MDHEN, SYDVKM. The CDR3 length is 15 residues. The V end lost 0 bases, the J end lost 2 bases, and 9 bases lay between the germline ends. The CDR3 loop is CASSLWDTSTDTQYF. CDR3 sequence (DNA): TGTGCCAGCAGTTTATGGGACACGTCCACAGATACGCAGTATTTT.

The rearrangement links TRBV10-3 to TRBJ2-1; tentatively, D is TRBD1 (6 bases). Trimming stripped 6 bases from V and 7 bases from J, with 13 bases between. CDR3 size: 13 residues. Germline V lookup: CDR1 ENHRY, CDR2 SYGVKD. As DNA, the CDR3 is TGTGCCATCAGGGACAGTGAAAGGAATGAGCAGTTCTTC. Protein: CAIRDSERNEQFF.

This sequence joins TRBV7-9 and TRBJ2-5; 7 bases line up with TRBD2. V trimming: 5 bases; J trimming: 5 bases; junction bases outside the gene matches: 8. Germline lookup yields CDR1 SEHNR and CDR2 FQNEAQ (reference sequence). The CDR3 covers 14 residues. This CDR3 is CASSPGGRGETQYF. CDR3 in DNA: TGTGCCAGCAGCCCTGGCGGGAGAGGGGAGACCCAGTACTTC.

This clone was observed a single time. This rearrangement joins TRBV7-8 to TRBJ2-7, with unresolved D. CDR3 length: 15 residues. Germline V lookup: CDR1 SGHVS, CDR2 FQNEAQ. The V and J ends lost 5 bases and 1 base respectively, with 15 bases between them. The CDR3 region is CASSMTGKTSYEQYF. The CDR3 DNA sequence: TGTGCCAGCAGCATGACGGGTAAAACTTCCTACGAGCAGTACTTC.

The chain joins TRBV10-3 to TRBJ2-3; D is unresolved. V was clipped by 3 bases and J by 0 bases, with 10 bases between them. This CDR3 is 15 amino acids long. Germline CDR1 reads ENHRY; CDR2 reads SYGVKD. CDR3 coding DNA: TGTGCCATCAGTGAATTCCAGAGCAGCACAGATACGCAGTATTTT. Translation gives CAISEFQSSTDTQYF.

V usage is TRBV6-4 and J usage is TRBJ2-2, with D perhaps matching TRBD1 (6 bases). Germline CDR1 reads MRHNA; CDR2 reads SNTAGT. With 4 bases removed from V and 6 bases from J, the gap between germline ends came to 9 bases. This CDR3 spans 13 amino acids. The CDR3 region is CASSGQVPGELFF. DNA for the CDR3: TGTGCCAGCAGTGGACAGGTTCCCGGGGAGCTGTTTTTT.

V gene TRBV18 combines with J gene TRBJ2-7; 9 bases fit TRBD2. There are 15 residues in the CDR3. V shed 3 bases and J 3 bases; nucleotides not matched to a gene: 6. CDR1 KGHSH and CDR2 LQKENI come from the germline V gene. CDR3 nucleotide sequence: TGTGCCAGCTCACCCCCTGCGGGAGGGCTCTACGAGCAGTACTTC. Translated: CASSPPAGGLYEQYF. The entire variable domain, with the rest obtained from reference TRBV18 and TRBJ2-7, is as follows: NAGVMQNPRHLVRRRGQEARLRCSPMKGHSHVYWYRQLPEEGLKFMVYLQKENIIDESGMPKERFSAEFPKEGPSILRIQQVVRGDSAAYFCASSPPAGGLYEQYFGPGTRLTVT.

The V call is TRBV2, the J call TRBJ1-1; no definite D call. Germline V lookup: CDR1 SNHLY, CDR2 FYNNEI. The CDR3 runs 11 residues. The germline V and J ends were trimmed by 7 bases and 7 bases, with 10 bases remaining between them. CDR3 bases: TGTGCCAGCAAGAAGGACGTTGAAGCTTTCTTT. It specifies CASKKDVEAFF.

V gene TRBV5-6 combines with J gene TRBJ2-5; no clear D gene. The CDR3 length is 13 residues. CDR1 is SGHDT and CDR2 is YYEEEE in the germline V gene. The V and J ends lost 0 bases and 0 bases respectively, with 3 bases between them. The CDR3 region has the DNA TGTGCCAGCAGCTTGGAAGACCAAGAGACCCAGTACTTC. Protein sequence: CASSLEDQETQYF.

Comments on this clone: The sample holds other DNA sequences that translate to the same CDR3. V is TRBV2 and J is TRBJ2-7, with TRBD1 matching 8 bases. Germline CDR1 reads SNHLY; CDR2 reads FYNNEI. V shed 5 bases, J shed 1 base, and the junction held 1 base outside the gene matches. The CDR3 has 13 amino acids. CDR3 in DNA: TGTGCCAGCAGTTGGGACAGGTCCTACGAGCAGTACTTC. Its translation: CASSWDRSYEQYF.

The chain links TRBV7-9 to TRBJ2-5; the D call may be TRBD1 or TRBD2 (5 bases each). This CDR3 region has 14 residues. CDR1 and CDR2 (germline): SEHNR, FQNEAQ (reference sequence). Trimming took 9 bases from V and 5 from J, leaving 19 bases between them. The CDR3 nucleotides read TGTGCCAGTGGGGACCAAAGGGTTAGGGAGACCCAGTACTTC. Encoded protein: CASGDQRVRETQYF.

V is TRBV7-2 and J is TRBJ2-3, with TRBD2 matching 7 bases. The germline CDR1 and CDR2 sequences are SGHTA and FQGNSA. CDR3 length: 15 residues. The ends lost 5 bases at V and 0 bases at J; junction bases unmatched: 5. The CDR3 nucleotides read TGTGCCAGCAGCCTGCTAGCGGAAAGCACAGATACGCAGTATTTT. Amino acids: CASSLLAESTDTQYF.

This chain links TRBV9 with TRBJ2-7; the match to TRBD1 covers 7 bases. This CDR3 has 13 amino acids. V shed 4 bases, J shed 6 bases, and the junction held 7 bases outside the gene matches. Germline V CDR1 and CDR2: SGDLS, YYNGEE. The CDR3 nucleotides read TGTGCCAGCAGCCCCCGGGACAGAGGCGAGCAGTACTTC. This sequence encodes CASSPRDRGEQYF.

This sequence joins TRBV9 and TRBJ2-7, with D possibly called TRBD1 or TRBD2 (5 bases each). The CDR3 has 15 residues. Germline V lookup: CDR1 SGDLS, CDR2 YYNGEE. V was trimmed by 0 bases and J by 4 bases, leaving 14 bases between them. In DNA form, the CDR3 reads TGTGCCAGCAGCGTAGGGGTCGGGACCGAGTACGAGCAGTACTTC. The encoded protein is CASSVGVGTEYEQYF. The variable domain in full, with the rest retrieved from reference TRBV9 and TRBJ2-7, is DSGVTQTPKHLITATGQRVTLRCSPRSGDLSVYWYQQSLDQGLQFLIQYYNGEERAKGNILERFSAQQFPDLHSELNLSSLELGDSALYFCASSVGVGTEYEQYFGPGTRLTVT.

The rearrangement links TRBV7-8 to TRBJ2-5, with D maybe TRBD1 (5 bases). The last part of the DNA fits TRBJ2-7 better; the J call may be wrong. Germline lookup yields CDR1 SGHVS and CDR2 FQNEAQ. The CDR3 length is 14 residues. The chain's CDR3 is CASSLTGQKYEQYF. The CDR3 DNA sequence: TGTGCCAGCAGCTTAACAGGTCAAAAGTACGAGCAGTACTTC.

This clone was found once. This sequence joins TRBV7-9 and TRBJ1-2, with D perhaps matching TRBD1 (5 bases). V was clipped by 5 bases and J by 3 bases, with 22 bases between them. Germline assignment: CDR1 SEHNR and CDR2 FQNEAQ (reference sequence). The CDR3 length is 17 residues. CDR3 amino acids: CASSLSRGTPWDYGYTF. DNA of the CDR3: TGTGCCAGCAGCCTGAGTCGAGGGACCCCATGGGACTATGGCTACACCTTC.

With respect to this clone: The same CDR3 is also encoded by other DNA sequences in this sample. The V call is TRBV9, the J call TRBJ2-7, with D possibly TRBD2 on 5 matching bases. The CDR3 extends over 13 amino acids. The V end lost 4 bases, the J end lost 1 base, and 9 bases lay between the germline ends. CDR1 and CDR2 (germline): SGDLS, YYNGEE. The CDR3 is CASSPRDSYEQYF. In DNA, the CDR3 is TGTGCCAGCAGCCCACGGGATTCCTACGAGCAGTACTTC.